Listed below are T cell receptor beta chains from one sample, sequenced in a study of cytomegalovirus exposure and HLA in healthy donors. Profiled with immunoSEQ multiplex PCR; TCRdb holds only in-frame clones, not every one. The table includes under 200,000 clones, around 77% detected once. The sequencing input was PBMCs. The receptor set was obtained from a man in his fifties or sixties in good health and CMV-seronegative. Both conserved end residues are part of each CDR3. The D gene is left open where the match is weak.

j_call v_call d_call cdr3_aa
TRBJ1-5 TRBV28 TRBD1 CASRPGTGFKPQHF
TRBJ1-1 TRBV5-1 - CASSGAGNTEAFF
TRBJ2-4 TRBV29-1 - CSVAPIAKNIQYF
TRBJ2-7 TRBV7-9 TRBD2 CASSPPAGGTYEQYF
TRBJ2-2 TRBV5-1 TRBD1 CASSWTGPNTGELFF
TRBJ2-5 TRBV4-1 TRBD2 CASSQSGISGGAEETQYF
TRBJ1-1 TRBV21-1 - CASSKAGQGNTEAFF
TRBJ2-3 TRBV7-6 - CASSLGLGGFGSTDTQYF
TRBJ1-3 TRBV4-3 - CASSPTDQPGNTIYF
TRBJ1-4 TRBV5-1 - CASSPEVNWVGEKLFF
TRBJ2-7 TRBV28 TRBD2 CASSALAGSLTYEQYF
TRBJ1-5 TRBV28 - CASSLEWGDDQPQHF
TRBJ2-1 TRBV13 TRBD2 CASSPTGRGEQFF
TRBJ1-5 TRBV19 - CASSTSQQGSSNQPQHF
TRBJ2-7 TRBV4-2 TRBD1 CASSQDIRQTGVRQYF
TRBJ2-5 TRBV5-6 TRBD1 CASSLPGQGQETQYF
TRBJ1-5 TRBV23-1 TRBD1 CASSQDNFTGDRTGNQPQHF
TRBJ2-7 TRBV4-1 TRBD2 CASSQDWGLAVSYEQYF
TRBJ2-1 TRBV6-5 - CASRTIGEISFF
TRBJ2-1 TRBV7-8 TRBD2 CASSLVRTSGRYSYNEQFF
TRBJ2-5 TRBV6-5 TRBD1 CASSVDRARETQYF
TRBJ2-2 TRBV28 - CASRVLIAVNTGELFF
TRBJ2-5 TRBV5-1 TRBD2 CASSLTPIPLAGGPKRTQYF
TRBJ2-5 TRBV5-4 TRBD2 CASSPAGRGGLETQYF
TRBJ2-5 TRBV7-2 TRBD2 CASSLMRLSGRGQETQYF
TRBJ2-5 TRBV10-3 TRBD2 CAISEGLAEETQYF
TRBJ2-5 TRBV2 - CASRGAYQYF
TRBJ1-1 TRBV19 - CASSLNRETEAFF
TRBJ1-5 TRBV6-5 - CASSYSDSSKPQNF
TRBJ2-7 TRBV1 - CTSSQVRFSYEQYF
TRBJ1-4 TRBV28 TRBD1 CASRSDRGVEKLFF
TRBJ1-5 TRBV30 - CAWSVVDNQPQNF
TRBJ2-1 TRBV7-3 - CASSLTRLDEQFF
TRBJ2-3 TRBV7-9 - CASSGRGGGGTDTQYF
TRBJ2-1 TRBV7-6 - CASSLGAKIGEQFF
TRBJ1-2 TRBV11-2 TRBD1 CASSLDRDRFYGYTF
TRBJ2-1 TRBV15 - CATSQGGSYNEQFF
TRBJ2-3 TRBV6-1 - CASSERVAANTDTQYF
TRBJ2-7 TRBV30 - CAWSVPQGNHYEQYF